Presented here are 21 T cell receptor beta chains from one specimen sequenced in a study of post-analysis software for immune sequencing data (dated by TCRdb to 2013 to 2016). General study outcomes and caveats: Patients showed significantly higher frequencies than controls for a handful of TRBV segments, among them TRBV5-6, TRBV5-1 and TRBV20-1.

Libraries were constructed by PCR. The sequencing machine was an Illumina HiSeq 2500. To reduce PCR and sequencing biases, unique molecular identifiers were incorporated into the TCR beta cDNA libraries. The public reads were quality trimmed at Q25 with fastp and then assembled into clones with MiXCR by TCRdb, keeping productive beta chains. Every distinct CDR3 protein forms one entry, paired with its most common genes and DNA. Within this sample are some 890,000 distinct CDR3 sequences, with under 70% of them counted one time only. The ten most abundant clones make up around 4.5% of the sample. These receptors' targets are unknown. Specimen: blood. Source of these receptors: a girl aged 5-17 years with multiple sclerosis.

This chain connects TRBV6-4 to TRBJ2-4; maybe TRBD1 (6 bases). Deletions cut 3 bases from V and 0 bases from J, with 12 bases between. The CDR3 is 16 residues long. Per germline, CDR1 MRHNA and CDR2 SNTAGT. CDR3 coding DNA: TGTGCCAGCAGTGAGGTAGGGGGAGAAGCCAAAAACATTCAGTACTTC. Translated: CASSEVGGEAKNIQYF.

V usage is TRBV10-3 and J usage is TRBJ2-4; TRBD1 matches 9 bases. The J call could be wrong; TRBJ2-7 is a better fit for the DNA end. Germline CDR1 and CDR2: ENHRY and SYGVKD. This CDR3 has 14 residues. CDR3 in amino acids: CAISGTGRSYEQYF. In DNA, the CDR3 is TGTGCCATCAGCGGGACAGGGAGATCCTACGAGCAGTACTTC.

The genes are TRBV12-3 or TRBV12-4 and TRBJ2-5, with D tentatively TRBD1 (6 bases). CDR3 size: 15 residues. Trimming cost V 2 bases and J 0 bases, with 10 bases left between them. The CDR3, as DNA: TGTGCCAGCAGTTTAAGGGGGTTTTACCAAGAGACCCAGTACTTC. It specifies CASSLRGFYQETQYF.

The J gene is TRBJ2-3, the V gene TRBV5-1; D is possibly TRBD2 (6 bases). This CDR3 is 16 amino acids long. Trimming left V 0 bases short and J 0 bases short, with 11 bases between. Germline loops: CDR1 SGHRS, CDR2 YFSETQ. The CDR3 sequence is CASSLAIGTSTDTQYF. CDR3 coding DNA: TGCGCCAGCAGCTTGGCAATCGGGACTAGCACAGATACGCAGTATTTT.

This clonotype has a handful of counts. J is TRBJ1-2 and V is TRBV6-1, with 8 bases that match TRBD1. Losses at the gene ends were 3 bases for V and 5 bases for J; bases not matched to a gene: 8. Germline CDR1 reads MNHNS; CDR2 reads SASEGT. This CDR3 has 15 residues. CDR3 amino acids: CASSDSGQGSYGYTF. CDR3 in DNA: TGTGCCAGCAGTGATTCCGGACAGGGCTCGTATGGCTACACCTTC.

This clonotype has a handful of counts. The gene calls are TRBV7-8 and TRBJ2-7, with TRBD2 matching 12 bases. CDR1 and CDR2 (germline): SGHVS, FQNEAQ. V was clipped by 5 bases and J by 5 bases; unmatched bases: 10. The CDR3 runs 16 residues. The CDR3 region has the DNA TGTGCCAGCAGCCGTCTTACTAGCGGGAGGAGTCACGAGCAGTACTTC. Its translation: CASSRLTSGRSHEQYF.

The chain links TRBV6-2 or TRBV6-3 to TRBJ2-5; D is uncertain. The CDR3 has 15 residues. Germline V CDR1 and CDR2: MNHEY, SVGEGT. Trimming removed 2 bases from V and 2 bases from J, with 12 bases in between. The CDR3 protein is CASSYPSERQETQYF. The CDR3 DNA is TGTGCCAGCAGTTACCCCTCGGAGAGGCAAGAGACCCAGTACTTC.

This clonotype was counted a few times. The chain recombines TRBV9 with TRBJ2-4; 7 nucleotides line up with TRBD2. The J call may be wrong; the DNA end is better matched by TRBJ2-7. Germline assignment: CDR1 SGDLS and CDR2 YYNGEE. This CDR3 comprises 16 residues. CDR3 in amino acids: CASRKGSSGEVYEQYF. Here the CDR3 DNA reads TGTGCCAGCAGAAAAGGGTCTAGCGGAGAGGTCTACGAGCAGTACTTC.

This clonotype was observed a few times. This chain uses TRBV5-1 with TRBJ2-5, with TRBD2 as a possible D gene (5 bases). The DNA end is more similar to TRBJ2-7, so the J call may be wrong. There are 13 residues in the CDR3. CDR1 and CDR2 from the germline V gene are SGHRS and YFSETQ. The CDR3 DNA sequence: TGCGCCAGCAGCTTGGCCATTGAGGGCGAGCAGTACTTC. Translation: CASSLAIEGEQYF.

V is TRBV12-3 or TRBV12-4 and J is TRBJ1-5; possible D gene TRBD1, 5 bases. The CDR3 consists of 15 residues. V dropped 3 bases and J dropped 1 base, with 10 bases sitting between them. The CDR3 protein is CASSFQGLSNQPQHF. The CDR3 DNA reads TGTGCCAGCAGTTTCCAGGGATTGAGCAATCAGCCCCAGCATTTT.

CDR3 region: CASSLRAQYEQYF. For the CDR3, the DNA is TGTGCCAGCAGCTTAAGGGCACAGTACGAGCAGTACTTC. The gene calls are TRBV7-2 and TRBJ2-7; D not resolved. This CDR3 contains 13 residues. The germline V and J ends were trimmed by 2 bases and 4 bases, with 9 bases remaining between them. The germline CDR1 and CDR2 sequences are SGHTA and FQGNSA.

The chain carries TRBV12-3 or TRBV12-4 and TRBJ2-5; 7 positions agree with TRBD1. The CDR3 spans 18 residues. Trimming at V came to 6 bases and at J to 11 bases, leaving 27 bases not matched to a gene. The CDR3 region has the DNA TGTGCCAGCAGCTCCGGGACAGTCTCCAAAAAAGGCCACTACGGGCAGTACTTC. Translating gives CASSSGTVSKKGHYGQYF.

This sequence joins TRBV2 and TRBJ1-2, with 8 bases that match TRBD1. CDR1 and CDR2 (germline): SNHLY, FYNNEI. J lost 4 bases, V lost 3 bases, and 4 bases had no gene match. The CDR3 has 14 residues. The CDR3 here is CASSEATGAYGYTF. CDR3 DNA: TGTGCCAGCAGTGAGGCGACAGGGGCCTATGGCTACACCTTC.

Only one count was recorded for this clonotype. The chain carries TRBV6-1 and TRBJ2-7; D unclear. CDR1 MNHNS and CDR2 SASEGT come from the germline V gene. The CDR3 sequence is 15 residues long. Trimming removed 2 bases at V and 3 bases at J, with 14 bases between. The CDR3 DNA sequence: TGTGCCAGCAGTGAATCGAACTGGAGCCTCTACGAGCAGTACTTC. It codes for CASSESNWSLYEQYF.

The chain has TRBV21-1 and TRBJ2-6. TRBV21-1 is designated a pseudogene. CDR3 length: 15 amino acids. Here the CDR3 reads CASSTPGSGANVLTF. In DNA form, the CDR3 reads TGTGCCAGCAGTACCCCAGGGTCTGGGGCCAACGTCCTGACTTTC.

As regards this clonotype: A read error may produce the germline difference seen at one junction end. The chain links TRBV6-5 to TRBJ1-5; 8 bases match TRBD1. This CDR3 has 13 residues. Germline V gene sequence: CDR1 MNHEY, CDR2 SVGAGI. CDR3: CTSGQGSDQPQHF. The DNA for the CDR3 is TGTACCAGCGGACAGGGTTCGGATCAGCCCCAGCATTTT.

This chain connects TRBV20-1 to TRBJ1-2, with 8 bases fitting TRBD1. Per the germline V gene, CDR1 is DFQATT and CDR2 is SNEGSKA (reference sequence). The CDR3 runs 12 residues. Trimming cost V 2 bases and J 8 bases; bases outside gene matches: 4. CDR3 amino acids: CSARRTGYGYTF. CDR3 coding DNA: TGCAGTGCTAGAAGGACAGGGTACGGCTACACCTTC.

This clonotype has a handful of counts. One end of the junction does not line up with germline, which may come from a read error. The chain joins TRBV7-8 to TRBJ2-5; D perhaps matches TRBD2 (5 bases). Germline lookup yields CDR1 SGHVS and CDR2 FQNEAQ. There are 14 residues in the CDR3. CDR3 coding DNA: TGTGCCAGCCGCTTAAACGGGGTCGGGGAGACCCAGTACTTC. Residues: CASRLNGVGETQYF.

The chain employs TRBV10-3 and TRBJ2-3; D gene ambiguous. Germline lookup yields CDR1 ENHRY and CDR2 SYGVKD. V lost 7 bases and J 3 bases, leaving 11 bases between the germline ends. The CDR3 spans 13 residues. The CDR3 sequence: CAITNGPTDTQYF. The CDR3 DNA reads as TGTGCCATCACTAACGGGCCGACAGATACGCAGTATTTT.

J is TRBJ2-4 and V is TRBV20-1, with 13 bases lining up with TRBD2. The CDR3 length is 15 residues. V lost 5 bases, J lost 6 bases, and 7 bases stayed unmatched. The germline gives CDR1 DFQATT, CDR2 SNEGSKA (reference sequence). CDR3 amino acids: CSAGRTSGGPNIQYF. The CDR3 bases are TGCAGTGCTGGGAGGACTAGCGGGGGACCAAACATTCAGTACTTC.

This clonotype has a single count. The chain is built from TRBV19 and TRBJ2-5; TRBD2 might be the D (6 bases). The length of the CDR3 is 14 residues. Per the germline V gene, CDR1 is LNHDA and CDR2 is SQIVND (reference sequence). The V end was cut by 5 bases, the J end by 1 base, with 11 bases between. The DNA of the CDR3 is TGTGCCAGTAGTCCCTGGGAGGCCCAAGAGACCCAGTACTTC. Translation: CASSPWEAQETQYF.